The rows below give T cell receptor beta chains drawn from one sample of a study of patients and donors after allogeneic stem cell transplantation. TCRdb re-analysed the RT-PCR reads in MiXCR, keeping a single row per CDR3 protein. The sample lists approximately 200,000 distinct CDR3 sequences, less than 50% seen once, with about 9.9% in the top ten. The sample comprised blood, either unsorted or a sorted T cell fraction (not recorded which). Receptor source: a human donor who was either an allogeneic HSCT recipient or a stem cell or donor lymphocyte infusion donor (not recorded which). It is not recorded whose cells these are; they may come from a transplant donor. The conserved cysteine and the conserved F or W are not part of the CDR3 here. Fields, in order: V gene, J gene, CDR3 protein.

>TRBV28|TRBJ2-1
ASSPPTGFSYNEQF
>TRBV20-1|TRBJ2-3
SASGRAGDGTDTQY
>TRBV4-1|TRBJ1-2
ASSQVANGIHGYT
>TRBV20-1|TRBJ1-4
SALPITGEEKLF
>TRBV6-6|TRBJ1-1
ASSYSMPEAF
>TRBV30|TRBJ1-4
AWSVRREKLF
>TRBV27|TRBJ1-1
ASSSPGQVGAF
>TRBV7-8|TRBJ2-4
ASSPHEGLGKNIQY
>TRBV4-2|TRBJ2-7
ASSPGQVLGQY
>TRBV24-1|TRBJ2-5
ATSDRTDYQETQY
>TRBV5-1|TRBJ2-3
ASSLEWGADTQY
>TRBV5-5|TRBJ2-7
ASRPGLAGYTYEQY
>TRBV7-2|TRBJ1-5
ASSPRGGNQPQH
>TRBV7-6|TRBJ1-2
ASSRGGGNGYT
>TRBV28|TRBJ2-4
ASSSGTDIQY
>TRBV9|TRBJ2-7
ASSAWDSYEQY
>TRBV5-1|TRBJ2-1
ASSVSTGGSYNEQF
>TRBV3-1|TRBJ1-1
ASSRGQRTEAF
>TRBV12-3/TRBV12-4|TRBJ2-3
ASSPQLTGTDTQY
>TRBV5-1|TRBJ2-5
ASSLDSPRETQY
>TRBV27|TRBJ2-5
ASSLGGWRETQY
>TRBV12-3/TRBV12-4|TRBJ2-3
ASKPILAGVTDTQY
>TRBV10-3|TRBJ2-5
ATGFPETQY
>TRBV18|TRBJ2-5
ASSPTQETQY
>TRBV7-2|TRBJ1-1
ASSLAGQMNTEAF
>TRBV7-6|TRBJ2-7
ASSLARGVPQSYEQY
>TRBV3-1|TRBJ2-5
ASSLRSGTYQETQY
>TRBV18|TRBJ1-1
ASSPGTVYMNTEAF
>TRBV10-3|TRBJ1-1
AIRDRAEAF
>TRBV10-3|TRBJ2-7
AISEVFGEQY
>TRBV28|TRBJ2-2
ASATTGNTGELF
>TRBV12-3/TRBV12-4|TRBJ1-3
ASSLLSGNTIY
>TRBV28|TRBJ1-1
ASRTEIDTEAF
>TRBV5-5|TRBJ1-1
ASSLASLNTEAF
>TRBV9|TRBJ2-7
ASSQGQGGSYEQY
>TRBV2|TRBJ2-3
ASASDRATDTQY
>TRBV29-1|TRBJ2-1
SVEDLSGIGGSSYNEQF
>TRBV20-1|TRBJ1-2
SASRGDYGYT
>TRBV20-1|TRBJ2-2
SAKTGGNTGELF
>TRBV29-1|TRBJ2-7
SARGQGPSYEQY
>TRBV12-3/TRBV12-4|TRBJ2-1
ASSNGYSYNEQF
>TRBV6-4|TRBJ1-1
ASSDSRQGNTEAF
>TRBV29-1|TRBJ2-7
SVLRTSGYEQY
>TRBV30|TRBJ1-2
AWSETLRDYGYT
>TRBV15|TRBJ1-4
ATSREPVGKLF
>TRBV10-3|TRBJ2-2
AIRDGTGDTGELF
>TRBV19|TRBJ1-1
ASSIGVDTEAF
>TRBV29-1|TRBJ2-4
SVAERTLAKNIQY